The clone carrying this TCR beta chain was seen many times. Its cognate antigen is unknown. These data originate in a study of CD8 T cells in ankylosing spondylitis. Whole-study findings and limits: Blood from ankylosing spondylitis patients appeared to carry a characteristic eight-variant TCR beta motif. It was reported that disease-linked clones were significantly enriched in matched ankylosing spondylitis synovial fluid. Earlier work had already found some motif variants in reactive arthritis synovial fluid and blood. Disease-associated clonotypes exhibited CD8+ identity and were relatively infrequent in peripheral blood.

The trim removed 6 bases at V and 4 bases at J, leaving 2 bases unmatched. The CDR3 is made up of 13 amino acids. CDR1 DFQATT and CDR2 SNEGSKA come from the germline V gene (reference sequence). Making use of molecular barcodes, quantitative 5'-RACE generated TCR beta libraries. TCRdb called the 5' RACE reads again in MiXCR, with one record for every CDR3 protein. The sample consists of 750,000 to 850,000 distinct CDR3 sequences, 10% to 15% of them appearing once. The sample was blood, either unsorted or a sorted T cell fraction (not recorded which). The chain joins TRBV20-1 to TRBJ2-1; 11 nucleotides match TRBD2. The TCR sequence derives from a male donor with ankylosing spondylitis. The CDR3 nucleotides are TGCAGTGCACTAGCGGGAGCGTACAATGAGCAGTTCTTC. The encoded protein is CSALAGAYNEQFF.